This entry concerns a single TCR beta chain. Its specificity is not known. Clones were read by immunoSEQ multiplex PCR, and TCRdb kept only the in-frame ones, dropping some. Altogether about 150,000 clones are present, roughly 90% being singletons, with the ten largest covering 1.4%. This entry belongs to a study of T cell responses to AZD1222 COVID-19 vaccine. Turning to the study itself: The analysis combined second doses at about 4 or about 12 weeks.

Study results and caveats: Breadth and depth of Spike-specific TCRs rose after two AZD1222 doses. Most donors were white British, females outnumbered males, and clonal diversity was possibly underestimated.

Sequenced material: peripheral blood, taken on day 0 of AZD1222 vaccination. This sequence originates from an adult in good health.

In DNA form, the CDR3 reads TGTGCCAGCAGCGTAGTCCTAGGCAATGAGCAGTTCTTC. It translates to CASSVVLGNEQFF. The rearrangement links TRBV9 to TRBJ2-1; no clear D. Trimming took off 0 bases at V and 6 bases at J, with 7 bases between the two ends. Germline V lookup: CDR1 SGDLS, CDR2 YYNGEE. The length of the CDR3 is 13 residues. The whole variable domain, remainder taken from reference TRBV9 and TRBJ2-1, is DSGVTQTPKHLITATGQRVTLRCSPRSGDLSVYWYQQSLDQGLQFLIQYYNGEERAKGNILERFSAQQFPDLHSELNLSSLELGDSALYFCASSVVLGNEQFFGPGTRLTVL.